This paragraph covers one TCR beta chain sequence. Germline V lookup: CDR1 MNHNS, CDR2 SASEGT. CDR3 length equals 14 residues. With 5 bases clipped from V and 2 bases from J, the junction kept 5 bases outside the gene matches. The sample comes from a study of blood T cells in healthy people across ages. Through a sample-barcoded 5' primer and a J-beta primer mix, a second PCR was run for roughly 6 to 11 cycles. In TCRdb, the 5' RACE reads were re-called with MiXCR into one record per CDR3 protein. The sample consists of 1.4 million or so distinct CDR3 sequences, approximately 43% of them appearing once.

The rearrangement links TRBV6-1 to TRBJ2-5; the match to TRBD2 covers 7 bases. The clonotype comes from a woman aged 18-29 years in good health. Input material: blood. Written as DNA, the CDR3 is TGTGCCAGCAGTATTTGGACTAGTCAAGAGACCCAGTACTTC. Its protein product is CASSIWTSQETQYF.